The sample holds a few counts of the clone carrying this T cell receptor (beta chain). Its specificity is not known. CDR3 length: 16 amino acids. The ends lost 2 bases at V and 2 bases at J; junction bases unmatched: 6. Per the germline V gene, CDR1 is MGHDK and CDR2 is SYGVNS. The data derive from a study of PD-1 blockade in classical Hodgkin lymphoma. General observations from the study: Whereas CD4+ TCR diversity had risen significantly by C4D1, CD8+ TCR diversity had not.

Patients all relapsed after autologous stem cell transplantation, and there was variation in brentuximab vedotin exposure. Complete response, partial response or progressive disease made up the best responses. The table came from immunoSEQ multiplex PCR; TCRdb's copy has only in-frame clones and leaves some out. The sample lists around 41,000 clones, about 79% seen once, with about a tenth in the top ten. This rearrangement joins TRBV25-1 to TRBJ2-3, with 8 bases fitting TRBD1. The material was peripheral blood mononuclear cells (PBMCs), obtained at baseline. The clonotype originates from a human donor with classical Hodgkin lymphoma. CDR3: CASSEIGQGLTDTQYF. CDR3 nucleotide sequence: TGTGCCAGCAGTGAAATAGGACAGGGCCTCACAGATACGCAGTATTTT.